The 32 T cell receptor beta chains given below trace back to one sample, sequenced in a study of PD-1 blockade in classical Hodgkin lymphoma. The protocol was immunoSEQ multiplex PCR, while the TCRdb copy is restricted to in-frame clones and leaves out a portion. The sample holds under 25,000 clones; about 88% are singletons and the top ten take about 5.9%. Each of the patients experienced relapse following autologous stem cell transplantation, and their brentuximab vedotin exposure differed. The sample in question was peripheral blood mononuclear cells (PBMCs), obtained at baseline. Source of these receptors: a human donor with classical Hodgkin lymphoma.

This clone was seen just once. The chain links TRBV28 to TRBJ1-1; 9 nucleotides match TRBD1. Germline V gene lookup returns CDR1 MDHEN and CDR2 SYDVKM. The CDR3 is 13 residues long. Trimming at V came to 11 bases and at J to 5 bases, leaving 9 bases not matched to a gene. The CDR3 DNA sequence: TGTGCCGGTAAGACAGGGGGGAATACTGAAGCTTTCTTT. Protein sequence: CAGKTGGNTEAFF.

J is TRBJ2-1 and V is TRBV5-4, with D possibly TRBD2 on 6 matching bases. V was trimmed by 0 bases and J by 9 bases, leaving 19 bases between them. This CDR3 is 16 amino acids long. Germline-derived CDR1 and CDR2 are SGHNT and YYREEE (reference sequence). Here the CDR3 DNA reads TGTGCCAGCAGCTTGGGGGGGACTGCTTGGCATGGTGAGCAGTTCTTC. Residues: CASSLGGTAWHGEQFF.

The chain is built from TRBV7-6 and TRBJ1-3; no firm D call. Germline V lookup: CDR1 SGHVS, CDR2 FNYEAQ. There are 15 residues in the CDR3. V was clipped by 11 bases and J by 4 bases, with 21 bases between them. In DNA form, the CDR3 reads TGTGCCGCGCCGGAGGAAATCAGAACCGGAAACACCATATATTTT. Translation: CAAPEEIRTGNTIYF.

The chain uses TRBV6-1 and TRBJ2-7; 10 bases are a match to TRBD1. CDR1 is MNHNS and CDR2 is SASEGT in the germline V gene. Unmatched junction bases numbered 6, after V lost 4 bases and J lost 6 bases. The CDR3 spans 14 residues. The DNA of the CDR3 is TGTGCCAGCAGTGTCGACAGGGGGCTCGGCGAGCAGTACTTC. This translates into CASSVDRGLGEQYF.

This sequence joins TRBV28 and TRBJ1-1; D uncertain. Looked up from germline, CDR1 is MDHEN and CDR2 is SYDVKM. The CDR3 is 12 amino acids. Trimming removed 7 bases from V and 1 base from J, with 7 bases in between. CDR3 sequence reads: CASTYRNTEAFF. In DNA, the CDR3 is TGTGCCAGCACCTATAGGAACACTGAAGCTTTCTTT.

CDR3 residues: CASSHARGGTDTQYF. The CDR3 DNA sequence: TGCGCCAGCAGCCACGCCAGAGGTGGCACAGATACGCAGTATTTT. This chain uses TRBV4-3 with TRBJ2-3; no firm D call. Germline V gives CDR1 LGHNA, CDR2 YSLEER. The germline V and J ends were trimmed by 3 bases and 1 base, with 11 bases remaining between them. This CDR3 is 15 amino acids long.

J is TRBJ2-2 and V is TRBV7-2; D gene ambiguous. CDR1 is SGHTA and CDR2 is FQGNSA in the germline V gene. V shed 1 base and J shed 5 bases, with 5 bases lying between them. This CDR3 region has 13 residues. CDR3 sequence reads: CASSLERTGELFF. The CDR3 DNA sequence: TGTGCCAGCAGCTTAGAAAGAACCGGGGAGCTGTTTTTT. The full variable domain, with the rest looked up from reference TRBV7-2 and TRBJ2-2, is GAGVSQSPSNKVTEKGKDVELRCDPISGHTALYWYRQSLGQGLEFLIYFQGNSAPDKSGLPSDRFSAERTGGSVSTLTIQRTQQEDSAVYLCASSLERTGELFFGEGSRLTVL.

The V gene is TRBV27, the J gene TRBJ1-2; 7 bases are a match to TRBD1. The CDR3 totals 13 residues. V shed 6 bases, J shed 1 base, and the junction held 2 bases outside the gene matches. CDR1 and CDR2 (germline): MNHEY, SMNVEV (reference sequence). CDR3 loop: CASRTGINYGYTF. In DNA, the CDR3 is TGTGCCAGCAGGACAGGGATTAACTATGGCTACACCTTC.

The V call is TRBV6-6, the J call TRBJ1-3; D gene ambiguous. V dropped 5 bases and J dropped 4 bases, with 9 bases sitting between them. From germline, CDR1 is MNHNY and CDR2 SVGAGI (reference sequence). The CDR3 is made up of 13 amino acids. The CDR3 region has the DNA TGTGCCAGCAGTCAGGATCCCGGAAACACCATATATTTT. This sequence encodes CASSQDPGNTIYF.

Points on this clone: Other DNA sequences in the sample encode the same CDR3. The chain has TRBV19 and TRBJ1-1; the match to TRBD1 covers 8 bases. CDR1 LNHDA and CDR2 SQIVND come from the germline V gene (reference sequence). V shed 5 bases, J shed 5 bases, and the junction held 1 base outside the gene matches. This CDR3 has 12 amino acids. The CDR3 spells CASSDRGTEAFF. The CDR3 DNA is TGTGCCAGTAGTGACAGGGGTACTGAAGCTTTCTTT.

The gene calls are TRBV12-5 and TRBJ1-2; maybe TRBD1 (6 bases). Germline V gives CDR1 LGHNT, CDR2 FRNRAP. Trimming stripped 7 bases from V and 4 bases from J, with 25 bases between. This CDR3 contains 17 residues. CDR3 coding DNA: TGTGCTAGTGCCCCGACGGGAATACGGGGGCGCCCCTATGGCTACACCTTC. The encoded protein is CASAPTGIRGRPYGYTF.

This clone was seen only once. The chain couples TRBV25-1 to TRBJ2-5; 12 bases fit TRBD2. V lost 2 bases to trimming and J lost 2 bases; unmatched junction nucleotides: 6. This CDR3 region has 17 residues. CDR1 and CDR2 from the germline V gene are MGHDK and SYGVNS. The CDR3 DNA reads TGTGCCAGCAGTGAACTAGCGGGGGGGCCTCGGCAAGAGACCCAGTACTTC. It translates to CASSELAGGPRQETQYF.

The gene calls are TRBV19 and TRBJ2-1, with a possible D match to TRBD1 (8 bases). The CDR3 is 17 residues long. Trimming took off 3 bases at V and 2 bases at J, with 17 bases between the two ends. CDR1 and CDR2 (germline): LNHDA, SQIVND (reference sequence). The CDR3 nucleotides read TGTGCCAGTAGTATCTCGGGAGGACAGGGTCCCTACAATGAGCAGTTCTTC. Encoded protein: CASSISGGQGPYNEQFF.

This clone turned up a few times. The chain recombines TRBV28 with TRBJ2-1, with TRBD2 identical over 9 bases. The ends lost 7 bases at V and 6 bases at J; junction bases unmatched: 19. CDR1 is MDHEN and CDR2 is SYDVKM in the germline V gene. This CDR3 spans 18 amino acids. The CDR3 nucleotides read TGTGCCAGCACCCCCCCATGGGGCGCGGGGGGGCTCCTCAATGAGCAGTTCTTC. The encoded protein is CASTPPWGAGGLLNEQFF.

This chain joins TRBV7-9 and TRBJ1-2; weak D call: TRBD1 (5 bases). V was shortened by 9 bases and J by 3 bases, with 20 bases between the two germline ends. CDR3 size: 15 residues. Germline lookup yields CDR1 SEHNR and CDR2 FQNEAQ (reference sequence). CDR3 sequence: CASEGVQSGDYGYTF. In DNA form, the CDR3 reads TGTGCCAGTGAAGGGGTGCAGTCCGGCGACTATGGCTACACCTTC.

The CDR3 nucleotides read TGTGCCAGCAGCTTACGGGACCCGACAGGGGGCGAAAAACTGTTTTTT. Protein: CASSLRDPTGGEKLFF. The chain combines TRBV7-6 with TRBJ1-4; 10 bases match TRBD1. The ends lost 2 bases at V and 8 bases at J; junction bases unmatched: 8. Germline V gene data show CDR1 as SGHVS and CDR2 as FNYEAQ. This CDR3 has 16 residues.

The chain uses TRBV9 and TRBJ2-7; perhaps TRBD1 as D (7 bases). The CDR3 extends over 14 amino acids. Germline loops: CDR1 SGDLS, CDR2 YYNGEE. V was shortened by 0 bases and J by 4 bases, with 11 bases between the two germline ends. In DNA form, the CDR3 reads TGTGCCAGCAGCGTAGGGTCAGGGGGGTACGAGCAGTACTTC. Protein sequence: CASSVGSGGYEQYF.

This clone was found once. The V and J genes are TRBV11-2 and TRBJ2-3; weak D call: TRBD2 (6 bases). Germline CDR1 SGHAT, CDR2 FQNNGV. The CDR3 covers 18 residues. V lost 1 base, J lost 0 bases, and 17 bases lay in between. The CDR3 DNA sequence: TGTGCCAGCAGCTTAGGCCCAAGGGGTGGAGGGAGCACAGATACGCAGTATTTT. This gives the protein CASSLGPRGGGSTDTQYF. Full variable domain (missing parts from reference TRBV11-2 and TRBJ2-3): EAGVAQSPRYKIIEKRQSVAFWCNPISGHATLYWYQQILGQGPKLLIQFQNNGVVDDSQLPKDRFSAERLKGVDSTLKIQPAKLEDSAVYLCASSLGPRGGGSTDTQYFGPGTRLTVL.

This clone was detected once. A junction boundary mismatches the germline segment, possibly from a read error. The rearrangement links TRBV13 to TRBJ2-7; D may be TRBD1 (6 bases). The CDR3 is 15 amino acids. CDR1 PRHDT and CDR2 FYEKMQ come from the germline V gene (reference sequence). The CDR3 DNA follows: TGTGCCAGCAGCATAGGAGGCAGGGGACCCTACGAGCAGTACTTC. It codes for CASSIGGRGPYEQYF.

V and J are TRBV4-2 and TRBJ2-6; 7 bases are shared with TRBD2. Germline-derived CDR1 and CDR2 are LGHNA and YNFKEQ. CDR3 size: 16 residues. The V gene end was trimmed by 4 bases and the J gene end by 1 base; junction bases not matched to a gene: 4. Written as DNA, the CDR3 is TGTGCCAGCAGCCTTCCCGGGGGGTCTGGGGCCAACGTCCTGACTTTC. The encoded protein is CASSLPGGSGANVLTF.

Turning to this clone: Additional DNA sequences in this sample encode the identical CDR3. This chain connects TRBV9 to TRBJ1-1; D uncertain. CDR3 size: 15 residues. CDR1 and CDR2 (germline): SGDLS, YYNGEE. V gave up 2 bases and J gave up 1 base, with 12 bases separating them. CDR3 amino acids: CASSVEGASNTEAFF. The CDR3 DNA follows: TGTGCCAGCAGCGTGGAGGGCGCGTCGAACACTGAAGCTTTCTTT.

The V call is TRBV4-3, the J call TRBJ2-5; the match to TRBD1 covers 10 bases. Per germline, CDR1 LGHNA and CDR2 YSLEER. V shed 4 bases, J shed 5 bases, and the junction held 7 bases outside the gene matches. This CDR3 is built from 15 residues. Here the CDR3 reads CASSPGTGAGETQYF. In DNA, the CDR3 is TGCGCCAGCAGCCCCGGGACAGGGGCAGGTGAGACCCAGTACTTC.

The chain has TRBV7-9 and TRBJ2-5; D possibly corresponds to TRBD1 (5 bases). From germline, CDR1 is SEHNR and CDR2 FQNEAQ (reference sequence). This CDR3 comprises 15 residues. The germline V and J ends were trimmed by 5 bases and 1 base, with 14 bases remaining between them. CDR3 loop: CASSLSGQGQETQYF. The CDR3 coding sequence is TGTGCCAGCAGCCTCTCTGGGCAGGGCCAAGAGACCCAGTACTTC.

The gene calls are TRBV4-1 and TRBJ2-1; the D gene could be TRBD1 or TRBD2 (5 bases each). Trimming removed 3 bases at V and 7 bases at J, with 13 bases between. The germline V gene encodes CDR1 MGHRA and CDR2 YSYEKL. The CDR3 length is 14 residues. Here the CDR3 reads CASSQRGVRNEQFF. CDR3 nucleotides: TGCGCCAGCAGCCAGAGGGGTGTAAGAAATGAGCAGTTCTTC.

This chain uses TRBV5-6 with TRBJ1-1; TRBD1 aligns across 9 bases. The V and J ends lost 0 bases and 2 bases, in that order; junction bases with no gene match: 8. Germline CDR1 SGHDT, CDR2 YYEEEE. This CDR3 is 17 amino acids long. The CDR3 bases are TGTGCCAGCAGCTTGGCATCCTTGGACAGGGGAAACACTGAAGCTTTCTTT. It encodes CASSLASLDRGNTEAFF.

The CDR3 loop is CASRQMNTEAFF. CDR3 coding DNA: TGTGCCAGCCGACAGATGAACACTGAAGCTTTCTTT. V is TRBV2 and J is TRBJ1-1; TRBD1 might be the D (5 bases). Between the trimmed V and J ends, which lost 8 bases and 0 bases, there was a span of 7 bases. Germline V CDR1 and CDR2: SNHLY, FYNNEI. The CDR3 spans 12 residues. Combining the CDR3 with reference TRBV2 and TRBJ1-1 gives the whole variable domain EPEVTQTPSHQVTQMGQEVILRCVPISNHLYFYWYRQILGQKVEFLVSFYNNEISEKSEIFDDQFSVERPDGSNFTLKIRSTKLEDSAMYFCASRQMNTEAFFGQGTRLTVV.

The J gene is TRBJ2-7, the V gene TRBV4-3; 9 bases line up with TRBD1. The V gene's germline CDR1 is LGHNA and CDR2 YSLEER. CDR3 length equals 16 residues. Losses at the gene ends were 0 bases for V and 1 base for J; bases not matched to a gene: 4. This chain's CDR3 is CASSQDPGTGSYEQYF. In nucleotides, the CDR3 is TGCGCCAGCAGCCAAGATCCAGGGACAGGGTCCTACGAGCAGTACTTC.

This rearrangement joins TRBV6-4 to TRBJ2-3; TRBD2 matches 8 bases. This CDR3 contains 16 residues. Germline V gene sequence: CDR1 MRHNA, CDR2 SNTAGT. V shed 0 bases and J 1 base; nucleotides not matched to a gene: 3. For the CDR3, the DNA is TGTGCCAGCAGTGACTCGACGGGAGGGGGCACAGATACGCAGTATTTT. Translation: CASSDSTGGGTDTQYF.

This sequence joins TRBV30 and TRBJ1-4; D not resolved. The CDR3 sequence is 11 residues long. The germline V gene has CDR1 GTSNPN and CDR2 SVGIG (reference sequence). The V and J ends lost 7 bases and 8 bases respectively, with 11 bases between them. Here the CDR3 DNA reads TGTGCCTTGGAGAACAGAGAAAAACTGTTTTTT. This translates into CALENREKLFF.

The rearrangement uses TRBV19 and TRBJ1-4; D is possibly TRBD1 (5 bases). V was pared by 3 bases and J by 7 bases, with 12 bases between. The CDR3 consists of 14 residues. Germline V lookup: CDR1 LNHDA, CDR2 SQIVND (reference sequence). The CDR3 DNA reads TGTGCCAGTAGTATCCGGCAGGGAGGTGAAAAACTGTTTTTT. Protein sequence: CASSIRQGGEKLFF. Full variable domain (rest looked up from reference TRBV19 and TRBJ1-4): DGGITQSPKYLFRKEGQNVTLSCEQNLNHDAMYWYRQDPGQGLRLIYYSQIVNDFQKGDIAEGYSVSREKKESFPLTVTSAQKNPTAFYLCASSIRQGGEKLFFGSGTQLSVL.

The rearrangement uses TRBV9 and TRBJ2-3; D is perhaps TRBD2 (7 bases). The CDR3 loop spans 15 amino acids. Germline loops: CDR1 SGDLS, CDR2 YYNGEE. V lost 3 bases and J 4 bases, leaving 15 bases between the germline ends. The CDR3: CASSAGPGGPDTQYF. The DNA of the CDR3 is TGTGCCAGCAGCGCAGGACCGGGGGGCCCAGATACGCAGTATTTT. Based on the CDR3 plus reference TRBV9 and TRBJ2-3, the full variable domain is DSGVTQTPKHLITATGQRVTLRCSPRSGDLSVYWYQQSLDQGLQFLIQYYNGEERAKGNILERFSAQQFPDLHSELNLSSLELGDSALYFCASSAGPGGPDTQYFGPGTRLTVL.

The gene calls are TRBV4-2 and TRBJ2-5; TRBD2 matches 9 bases. The CDR3 contains 16 residues. Germline trimming cut 0 bases from V and 4 bases from J; bases unmatched to any gene: 6. CDR1 LGHNA and CDR2 YNFKEQ come from the germline V gene. CDR3 region: CASSQESGGGAETQYF. The DNA of the CDR3 is TGTGCCAGCAGCCAAGAGTCGGGCGGGGGGGCAGAGACCCAGTACTTC.